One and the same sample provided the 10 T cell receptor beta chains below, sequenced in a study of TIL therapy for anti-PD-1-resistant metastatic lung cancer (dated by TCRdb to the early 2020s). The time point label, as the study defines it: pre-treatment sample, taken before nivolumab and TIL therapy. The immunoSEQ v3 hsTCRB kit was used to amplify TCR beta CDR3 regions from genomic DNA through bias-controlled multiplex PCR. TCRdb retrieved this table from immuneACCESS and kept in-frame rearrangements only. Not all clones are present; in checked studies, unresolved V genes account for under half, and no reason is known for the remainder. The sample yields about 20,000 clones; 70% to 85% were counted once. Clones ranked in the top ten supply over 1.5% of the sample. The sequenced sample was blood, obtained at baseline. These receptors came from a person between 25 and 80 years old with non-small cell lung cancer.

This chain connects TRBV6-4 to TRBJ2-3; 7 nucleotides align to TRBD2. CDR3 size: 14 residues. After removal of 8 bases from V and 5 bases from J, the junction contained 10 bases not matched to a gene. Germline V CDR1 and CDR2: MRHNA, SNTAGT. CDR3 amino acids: CASSRDSGGDTQYF. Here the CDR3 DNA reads TGTGCCAGCTCACGGGACTCGGGGGGAGATACGCAGTATTTT.

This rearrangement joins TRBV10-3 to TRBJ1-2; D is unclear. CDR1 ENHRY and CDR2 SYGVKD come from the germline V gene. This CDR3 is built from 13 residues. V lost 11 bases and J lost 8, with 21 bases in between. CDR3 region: CAVGEAVSLGYTF. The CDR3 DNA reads TGTGCCGTTGGGGAGGCGGTTTCGTTGGGCTACACCTTC.

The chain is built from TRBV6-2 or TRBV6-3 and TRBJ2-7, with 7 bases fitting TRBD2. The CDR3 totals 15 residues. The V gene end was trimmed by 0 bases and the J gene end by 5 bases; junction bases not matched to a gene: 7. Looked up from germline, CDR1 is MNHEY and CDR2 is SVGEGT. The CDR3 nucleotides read TGTGCCAGCAGTTACTCTGGCGGGGGTGGCCACGAGCAGTACGTC. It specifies CASSYSGGGGHEQYV.

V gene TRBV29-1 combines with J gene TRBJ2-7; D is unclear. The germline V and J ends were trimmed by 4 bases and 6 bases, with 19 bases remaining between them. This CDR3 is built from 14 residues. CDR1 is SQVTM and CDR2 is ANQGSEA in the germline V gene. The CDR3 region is CSVGFLADGSEQYF. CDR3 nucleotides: TGCAGCGTTGGGTTCCTGGCAGACGGGTCCGAGCAGTACTTC.

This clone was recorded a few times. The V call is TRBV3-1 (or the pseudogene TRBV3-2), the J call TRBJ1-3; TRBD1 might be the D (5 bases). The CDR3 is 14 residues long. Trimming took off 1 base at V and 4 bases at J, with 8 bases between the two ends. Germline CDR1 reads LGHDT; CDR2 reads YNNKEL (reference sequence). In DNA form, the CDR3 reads TGTGCCAGCAGCCAAGGGACATACGGAAACACCATATATTTT. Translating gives CASSQGTYGNTIYF.

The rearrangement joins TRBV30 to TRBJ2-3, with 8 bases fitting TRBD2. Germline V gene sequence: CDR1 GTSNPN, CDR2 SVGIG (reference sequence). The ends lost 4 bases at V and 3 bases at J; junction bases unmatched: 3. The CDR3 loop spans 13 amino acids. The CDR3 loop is CAWNQRETDTQYF. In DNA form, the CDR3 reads TGTGCCTGGAATCAGCGGGAGACAGATACGCAGTATTTT.

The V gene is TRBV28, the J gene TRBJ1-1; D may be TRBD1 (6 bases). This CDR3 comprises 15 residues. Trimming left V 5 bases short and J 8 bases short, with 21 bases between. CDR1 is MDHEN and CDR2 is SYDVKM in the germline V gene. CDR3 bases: TGTGCCAGCAGTAATTCCGGGACACTGAGCTTCGAAGCTTTCTTT. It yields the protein CASSNSGTLSFEAFF.

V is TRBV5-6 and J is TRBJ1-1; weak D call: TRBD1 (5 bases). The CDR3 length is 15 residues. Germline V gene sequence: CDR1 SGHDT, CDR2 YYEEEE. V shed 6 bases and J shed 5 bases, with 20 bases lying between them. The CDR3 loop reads CASTLGGAPETEAFF. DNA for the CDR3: TGTGCCAGCACCCTTGGCGGGGCCCCTGAGACTGAAGCTTTCTTT.

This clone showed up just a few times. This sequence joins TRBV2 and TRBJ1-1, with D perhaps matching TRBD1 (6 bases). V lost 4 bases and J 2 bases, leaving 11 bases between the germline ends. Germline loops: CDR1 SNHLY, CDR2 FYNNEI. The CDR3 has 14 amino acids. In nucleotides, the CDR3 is TGTGCCAGCAGTGGGTTGACAGGCAACACTGAAGCTTTCTTT. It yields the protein CASSGLTGNTEAFF. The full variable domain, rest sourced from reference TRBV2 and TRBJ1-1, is EPEVTQTPSHQVTQMGQEVILRCVPISNHLYFYWYRQILGQKVEFLVSFYNNEISEKSEIFDDQFSVERPDGSNFTLKIRSTKLEDSAMYFCASSGLTGNTEAFFGQGTRLTVV.

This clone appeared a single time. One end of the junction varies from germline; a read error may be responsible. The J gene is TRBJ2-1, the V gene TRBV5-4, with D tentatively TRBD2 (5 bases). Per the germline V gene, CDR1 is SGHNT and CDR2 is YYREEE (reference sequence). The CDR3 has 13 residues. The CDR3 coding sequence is TGTGCCAGCAGCTACGGGTTGGAGGTAGCGTCGCTCTTC. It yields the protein CASSYGLEVASLF.